This TCR beta chain was sequenced for a study of shared clonotypes between healthy human individuals. Sequencing was performed with immunoSEQ multiplex PCR; in TCRdb, only in-frame clones are kept and a portion is missing. The sample yields approximately 95,000 clones, around two thirds seen once. Study results and limitations: On the whole, naive subsets had larger estimated richness than memory subsets had.

A remark on this clone: Antigen: not known.

The length of the CDR3 is 14 residues. V was clipped by 5 bases and J by 4 bases, with 15 bases between them. Germline V gene sequence: CDR1 SGHRS, CDR2 YFSETQ. The rearrangement links TRBV5-1 to TRBJ1-1; no firm D call. This receptor was taken from a young man in good health. Sequencing was performed on memory CD8+ T cells sorted from blood. Subset reported: CD45RO+ cells pooled with CCR7-negative TemRA cells. The CDR3 DNA reads TGCGCCAGCAGGACACAAGCCTCTGCCACTGAAGCTTTCTTT. Its protein is CASRTQASATEAFF.